The TCR beta chain described here comes from a study of OX40 agonist ivuxolimab in advanced cancers. Clones were read by immunoSEQ multiplex PCR, and TCRdb kept only the in-frame ones, dropping some. The sample lists 20,000 to 25,000 clones; approximately 79% were seen once. The CDR3 spans 14 residues. V was trimmed by 0 bases and J by 3 bases, leaving 8 bases between them. Germline loops: CDR1 ENHRY, CDR2 SYGVKD. Material: CD4+ or CD8+ T cells sorted from blood, obtained in a trial of the OX40 agonist ivuxolimab. The chain combines TRBV10-3 with TRBJ2-5; D gene unclear. The receptor's source is an adult with an advanced solid tumor such as melanoma, head and neck, liver or kidney cancer. The CDR3: CAISESGSEETQYF. CDR3 sequence (DNA): TGTGCCATCAGTGAGTCAGGCTCGGAAGAGACCCAGTACTTC.